This T cell receptor (beta chain) comes out of a study of cytomegalovirus exposure and HLA in healthy donors. Trimming shortened V by 2 bases and J by 6 bases, and 10 bases separated the two germline ends. Germline loops: CDR1 MDHEN, CDR2 SYDVKM. CDR3 size: 13 residues. As to this clone: Its specificity is not known.

This PCR relied on a set of 60 Vbeta primers and 13 Jbeta primers. Clones were sequenced by immunoSEQ multiplex PCR, and TCRdb holds only the in-frame ones, with some missing. Here the sample spans around 260,000 clones, about 80% being singletons. The study, taken as a whole, reports: For most TCR beta V segments, an earlier analysis put the productive rate at about 87% or about 30% of the time.

The sequenced material came from PBMCs. This clonotype was sampled from a girl under 10 years old in good health and CMV-seronegative. The chain links TRBV28 to TRBJ1-2; TRBD1 might be the D (6 bases). CDR3: CASSLGGANGYTF. CDR3 DNA sequence: TGTGCCAGCAGTTTAGGGGGGGCTAATGGCTACACCTTC.